The sample holds many counts of the clone carrying this T cell receptor beta chain. A junction boundary mismatches the germline segment, possibly from a read error. As for time point: patch test 3, about 24 weeks after DPC sensitization. Treatment indicated: therapeutic diphenylcyclopropenone sensitization with weekly scalp DPC. CDR3 length: 12 residues. Germline values: CDR1 MDHEN, CDR2 SYDVKM. TCRdb itself ran the RACE reads through MiXCR, one entry per CDR3 protein. Of about 84,000 distinct CDR3 sequences in the sample, 10% to 14% were seen once. This sample is part of a study of human T cells and chemical hapten exposure. Study background: Patients were mainly female, each with alopecia areata, totalis or universalis.

This TCR came from a woman aged 45 to 65 with alopecia areata. Some clones in this sample may be carry-over from other donors' samples. This chain joins TRBV28 and TRBJ2-3; TRBD2 matches at 10 bases. The sample here was whole blood, taken in connection with sensitization to the hapten diphenylcyclopropenone (DPC). As DNA, the CDR3 is TGTGCCAGCAGCTCCGGGACTAGCGATCTCGTCTTT. Its protein product is CASSSGTSDLVF.